What follows are 6 T cell receptor beta chains derived from one specimen sequenced in a study of T cell repertoires in ileal Crohn's disease. The time point denotes: proximal margin of the surgical specimen (macroscopically non-inflamed). Measured with immunoSEQ multiplex PCR; TCRdb has only the in-frame clones, and not every one. The table has about 5,700 clones, approximately 78% seen once. Sequences were obtained from ileal tissue. The origin of the receptors is an adult with Crohn's disease.

This chain connects TRBV5-5 to TRBJ2-1; D may be TRBD2 (6 bases). Trimming shortened V by 0 bases and J by 0 bases, and 10 bases separated the two germline ends. Germline V gene sequence: CDR1 SGHKS, CDR2 YYEKEE (reference sequence). The length of the CDR3 is 16 residues. CDR3 DNA sequence: TGTGCCAGCAGCTTGGTGCGGGAAAGCTCCTACAATGAGCAGTTCTTC. Amino acids: CASSLVRESSYNEQFF.

The gene calls are TRBV6-6 and TRBJ1-5; D is undetermined. V was cut by 7 bases and J by 0 bases, with 10 bases left in between. This CDR3 spans 14 amino acids. Germline V gene sequence: CDR1 MNHNY, CDR2 SVGAGI (reference sequence). The CDR3 region has the DNA TGTGCCAGCAATATTGCCAATAGCAATCAGCCCCAGCATTTT. It codes for CASNIANSNQPQHF.

The rearrangement joins TRBV5-4 to TRBJ2-7; TRBD1 matches at 11 bases. V dropped 5 bases and J dropped 2; count of bases not matched to a gene: 6. Germline-derived CDR1 and CDR2 are SGHNT and YYREEE (reference sequence). The CDR3 is 15 residues long. CDR3 region: CASSLPGQGAYEQYF. CDR3 bases: TGTGCCAGCAGTTTACCGGGACAGGGGGCCTACGAGCAGTACTTC. The entire variable domain, with the rest obtained from reference TRBV5-4 and TRBJ2-7, is as follows: ETGVTQSPTHLIKTRGQQVTLRCSSQSGHNTVSWYQQALGQGPQFIFQYYREEENGRGNFPPRFSGLQFPNYSSELNVNALELDDSALYLCASSLPGQGAYEQYFGPGTRLTVT.

This clone came up once. V and J are TRBV6-6 and TRBJ1-1; D not certain. CDR3 length: 13 residues. Trimming took off 4 bases at V and 7 bases at J, with 13 bases between the two ends. Germline values: CDR1 MNHNY, CDR2 SVGAGI (reference sequence). The CDR3: CASSLQRRVEAFF. CDR3 coding DNA: TGTGCCAGCAGTTTACAACGGAGAGTTGAAGCTTTCTTT.

The gene calls are TRBV7-9 and TRBJ1-4; D is perhaps TRBD1 (6 bases). V was pared by 3 bases and J by 0 bases, with 8 bases between. CDR1 and CDR2 from the germline V gene are SEHNR and FQNEAQ (reference sequence). CDR3 length equals 15 residues. The chain's CDR3 is CASSFPGATNEKLFF. The CDR3 coding sequence is TGTGCCAGCAGCTTTCCAGGGGCAACTAATGAAAAACTGTTTTTT.

This clone was seen just once. This chain uses TRBV12-5 with TRBJ2-1; D is unclear. There are 14 residues in the CDR3. CDR1 and CDR2 (germline): LGHNT, FRNRAP. Trimming took off 1 base at V and 6 bases at J, with 10 bases between the two ends. In DNA form, the CDR3 reads TGTGCTAGTGGTTTGGGGCTAGATAGCAATGAGCAGTTCTTC. Its protein product is CASGLGLDSNEQFF.